Below are 3 T cell receptor beta chains sequenced from a single sample in a study of CD8 T cells in ankylosing spondylitis. TCRdb re-called the 5' RACE reads with MiXCR, one entry per CDR3 protein. The sample lists 210,000 or so distinct CDR3 sequences; 8% to 10% were seen once. Input material: blood, either unsorted or a sorted T cell fraction (not recorded which). All receptors derive from a female donor with ankylosing spondylitis or in good health (not recorded which).

The chain uses TRBV7-9 and TRBJ1-2; perhaps TRBD1 as D (6 bases). V lost 3 bases, J lost 4 bases, and 21 bases lay in between. The CDR3 has 17 amino acids. Germline CDR1 reads SEHNR; CDR2 reads FQNEAQ (reference sequence). Here the CDR3 reads CASSFSTGGWSGYGYTF. CDR3 nucleotide sequence: TGTGCCAGCAGCTTTTCGACAGGCGGGTGGAGCGGCTATGGCTACACCTTC.

This clonotype has ten or more counts. The gene calls are TRBV5-5 and TRBJ1-6, with D possibly being TRBD1 (6 bases). CDR1 and CDR2 (germline): SGHKS, YYEKEE (reference sequence). The length of the CDR3 is 12 residues. Trimming removed 6 bases from V and 7 bases from J, with 8 bases in between. The CDR3 protein is CASNRANSPLHF. CDR3 DNA: TGTGCCAGCAACAGGGCGAATTCACCCCTCCACTTT.

This clonotype was observed at least ten times. CDR3 DNA: TGTGCCAGCAGCGTCGACAGTTTAGGTGGCTACACCTTC. This sequence encodes CASSVDSLGGYTF. V is TRBV2 and J is TRBJ1-2, with a tentative D call TRBD1 (5 bases). The CDR3 is 13 amino acids. Trimming took 6 bases from V and 7 from J, leaving 15 bases between them. Germline CDR1 reads SNHLY; CDR2 reads FYNNEI.